The text below deals with one TCR beta chain. V lost 0 bases and J lost 2, with 18 bases in between. The CDR3 is 17 amino acids. Germline CDR1 reads SGHNT; CDR2 reads YYREEE (reference sequence). The record originates from a study of blood T cell repertoires in COVID-19. Assay: immunoSEQ multiplex PCR; the TCRdb copy retains only in-frame clones and omits some. The sample holds some 420,000 clones, approximately 90% seen once. Assignment of participants to cohorts was predicated upon participant-reported clinical history. Source material: PBMCs or T cells enriched from blood (not recorded which). V gene TRBV5-4 combines with J gene TRBJ2-7; D is ambiguous. The sequence derives from a man aged 25 to 40 who had recovered from COVID-19. The CDR3 loop reads CASSLAASGFATYEQYF. CDR3 DNA: TGTGCCAGCAGCTTGGCCGCATCAGGATTCGCCACCTACGAGCAGTACTTC.